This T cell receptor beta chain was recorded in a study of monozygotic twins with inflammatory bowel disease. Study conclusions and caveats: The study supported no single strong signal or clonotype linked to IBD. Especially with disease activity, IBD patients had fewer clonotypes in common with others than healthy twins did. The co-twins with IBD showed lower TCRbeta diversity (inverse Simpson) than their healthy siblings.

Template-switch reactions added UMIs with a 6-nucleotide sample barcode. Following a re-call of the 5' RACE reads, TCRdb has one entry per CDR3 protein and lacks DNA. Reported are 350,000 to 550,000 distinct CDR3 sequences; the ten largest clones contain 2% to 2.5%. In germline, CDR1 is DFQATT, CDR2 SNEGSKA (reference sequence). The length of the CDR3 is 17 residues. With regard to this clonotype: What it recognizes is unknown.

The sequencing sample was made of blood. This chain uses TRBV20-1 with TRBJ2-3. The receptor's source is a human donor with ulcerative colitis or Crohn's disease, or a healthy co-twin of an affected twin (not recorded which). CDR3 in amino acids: CSGTRPDNGASTDTQYF.